This TCR beta chain was sequenced during a study of T cell responses to AZD1222 COVID-19 vaccine. Concerning this clone: In the same sample, other DNA sequences code for this CDR3.

Using immunoSEQ multiplex PCR, the repertoire was profiled, and TCRdb retains in-frame clones only, with some absent. The repertoire includes around 130,000 clones, roughly nine tenths of them detected once, and about 1.5% sits in the top ten. Germline V lookup: CDR1 MNHEY, CDR2 SMNVEV (reference sequence). V was cut by 4 bases and J by 2 bases, with 11 bases left in between. There are 15 residues in the CDR3. The sample was peripheral blood, taken on day 0 of AZD1222 vaccination. The genes are TRBV27 and TRBJ2-2, with D possibly called TRBD1 or TRBD2 (5 bases each). The sequence was collected from an adult in good health. The CDR3 bases are TGTGCCAGCAGTTCCGGGACCGTTAACACCGGGGAGCTGTTTTTT. This translates into CASSSGTVNTGELFF.